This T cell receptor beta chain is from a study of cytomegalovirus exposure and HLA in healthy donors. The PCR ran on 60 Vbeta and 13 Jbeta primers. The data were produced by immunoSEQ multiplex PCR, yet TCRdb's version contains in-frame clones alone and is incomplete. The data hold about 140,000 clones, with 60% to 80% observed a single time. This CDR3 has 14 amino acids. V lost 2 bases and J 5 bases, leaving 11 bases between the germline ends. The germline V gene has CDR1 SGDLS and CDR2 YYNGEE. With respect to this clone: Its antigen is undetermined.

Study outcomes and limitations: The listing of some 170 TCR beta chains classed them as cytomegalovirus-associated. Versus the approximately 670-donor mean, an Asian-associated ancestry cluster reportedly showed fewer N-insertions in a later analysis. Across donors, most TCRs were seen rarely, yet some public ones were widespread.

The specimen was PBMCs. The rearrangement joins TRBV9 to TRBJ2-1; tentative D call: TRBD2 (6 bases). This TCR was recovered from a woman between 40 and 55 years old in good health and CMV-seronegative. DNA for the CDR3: TGTGCCAGCAGCGTGGGGGGTTCCCACAATGAGCAGTTCTTC. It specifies CASSVGGSHNEQFF.